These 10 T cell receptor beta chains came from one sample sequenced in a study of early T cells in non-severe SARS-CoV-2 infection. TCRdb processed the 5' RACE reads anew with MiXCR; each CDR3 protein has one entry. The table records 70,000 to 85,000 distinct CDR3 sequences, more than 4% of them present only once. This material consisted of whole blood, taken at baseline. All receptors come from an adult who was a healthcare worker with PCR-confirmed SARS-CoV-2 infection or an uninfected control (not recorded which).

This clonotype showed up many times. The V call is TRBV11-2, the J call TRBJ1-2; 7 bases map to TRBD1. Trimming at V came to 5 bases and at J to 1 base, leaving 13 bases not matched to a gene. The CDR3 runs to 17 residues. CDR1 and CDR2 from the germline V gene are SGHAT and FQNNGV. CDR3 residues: CASSTRQGWEVNYGYTF. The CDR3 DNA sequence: TGTGCCAGCAGCACCCGACAGGGTTGGGAGGTTAACTATGGCTACACCTTC.

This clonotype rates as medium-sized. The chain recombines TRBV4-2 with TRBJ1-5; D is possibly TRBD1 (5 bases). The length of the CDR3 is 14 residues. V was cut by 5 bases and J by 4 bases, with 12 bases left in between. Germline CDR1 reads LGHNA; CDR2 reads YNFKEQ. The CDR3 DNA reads TGTGCCAGCAGCTGGACTGGGGCGAATCAGCCCCAGCATTTT. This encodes CASSWTGANQPQHF.

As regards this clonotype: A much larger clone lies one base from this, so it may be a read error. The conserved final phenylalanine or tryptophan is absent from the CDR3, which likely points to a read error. The CDR3 coding sequence is TGTGCCAGCAGCCCACGGGGGGGCGGGAGAAGCTCCTACGAGCAGTACTAC. Protein sequence: CASSPRGGGRSSYEQYY. The V and J genes are TRBV27 and TRBJ2-7; 8 bases are shared with TRBD2. V trimming: 6 bases; J trimming: 0 bases; junction bases outside the gene matches: 13. The CDR3 runs to 17 residues. Germline V lookup: CDR1 MNHEY, CDR2 SMNVEV (reference sequence).

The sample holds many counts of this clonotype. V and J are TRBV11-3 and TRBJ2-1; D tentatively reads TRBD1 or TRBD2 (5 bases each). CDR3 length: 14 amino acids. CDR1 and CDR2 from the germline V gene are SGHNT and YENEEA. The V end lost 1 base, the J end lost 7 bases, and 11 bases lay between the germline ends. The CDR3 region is CASSLAGARNEQFF. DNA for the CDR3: TGTGCCAGCAGCTTAGCCGGGGCGAGGAATGAGCAGTTCTTC.

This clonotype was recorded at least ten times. The CDR3 loop reads CSAEEVTGGEKLFF. CDR3 bases: TGCAGCGCCGAAGAAGTGACAGGGGGCGAAAAACTGTTTTTT. The V and J genes are TRBV29-1 and TRBJ1-4, with 10 bases identical to TRBD1. The CDR3 covers 14 residues. CDR1 is SQVTM and CDR2 is ANQGSEA in the germline V gene. The V segment lost 7 bases and the J segment 8 bases; nucleotides outside the gene matches: 10.

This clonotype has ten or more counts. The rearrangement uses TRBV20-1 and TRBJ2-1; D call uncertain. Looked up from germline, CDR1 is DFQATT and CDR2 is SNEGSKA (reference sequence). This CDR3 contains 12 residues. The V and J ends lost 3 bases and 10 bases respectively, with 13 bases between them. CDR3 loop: CSASYPPREQFF. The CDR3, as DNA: TGCAGTGCTAGTTACCCGCCCCGGGAGCAGTTCTTC.

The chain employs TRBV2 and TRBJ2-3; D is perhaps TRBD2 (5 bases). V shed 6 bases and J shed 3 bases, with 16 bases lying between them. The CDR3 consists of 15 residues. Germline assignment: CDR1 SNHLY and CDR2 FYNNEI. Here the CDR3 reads CASRARGLRTDTQYF. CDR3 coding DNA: TGTGCCAGCAGGGCTCGAGGACTGCGGACAGATACGCAGTATTTT.

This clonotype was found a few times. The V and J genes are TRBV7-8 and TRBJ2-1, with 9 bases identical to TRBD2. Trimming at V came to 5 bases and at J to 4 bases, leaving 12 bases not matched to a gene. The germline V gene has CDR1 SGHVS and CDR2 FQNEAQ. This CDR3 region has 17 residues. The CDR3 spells CASSPSRGTSTYNEQFF. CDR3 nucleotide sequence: TGTGCCAGCAGCCCGTCGAGGGGGACTAGCACTTACAATGAGCAGTTCTTC. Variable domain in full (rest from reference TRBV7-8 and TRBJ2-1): GAGVSQSPRYKVAKRGQDVALRCDPISGHVSLFWYQQALGQGPEFLTYFQNEAQLDKSGLPSDRFFAERPEGSVSTLKIQRTQQEDSAVYLCASSPSRGTSTYNEQFFGPGTRLTVL.

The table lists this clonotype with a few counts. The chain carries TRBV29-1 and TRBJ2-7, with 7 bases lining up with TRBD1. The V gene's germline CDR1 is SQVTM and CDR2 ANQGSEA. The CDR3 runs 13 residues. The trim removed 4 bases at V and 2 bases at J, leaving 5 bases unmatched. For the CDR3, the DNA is TGCAGCGTTGGGCGACAGGGCACCTACGAGCAGTACTTC. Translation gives CSVGRQGTYEQYF.

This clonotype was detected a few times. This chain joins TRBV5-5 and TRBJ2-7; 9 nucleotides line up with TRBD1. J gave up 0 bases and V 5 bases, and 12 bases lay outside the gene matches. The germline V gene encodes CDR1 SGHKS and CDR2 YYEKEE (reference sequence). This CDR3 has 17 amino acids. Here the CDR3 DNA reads TGTGCCAGCAGACCACGATACAGGGGGCAATTCTCCTACGAGCAGTACTTC. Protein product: CASRPRYRGQFSYEQYF.